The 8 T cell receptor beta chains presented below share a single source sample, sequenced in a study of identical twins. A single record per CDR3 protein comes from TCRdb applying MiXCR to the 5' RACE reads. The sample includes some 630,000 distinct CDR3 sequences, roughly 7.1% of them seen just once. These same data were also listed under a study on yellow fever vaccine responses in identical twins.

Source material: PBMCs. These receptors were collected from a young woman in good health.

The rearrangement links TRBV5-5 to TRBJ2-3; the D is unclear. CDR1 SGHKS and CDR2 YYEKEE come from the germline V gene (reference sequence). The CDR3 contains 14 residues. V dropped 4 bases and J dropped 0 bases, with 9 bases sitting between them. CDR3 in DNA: TGTGCCAGCAGCCAGTGGGGAAGCACAGATACGCAGTATTTT. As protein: CASSQWGSTDTQYF.

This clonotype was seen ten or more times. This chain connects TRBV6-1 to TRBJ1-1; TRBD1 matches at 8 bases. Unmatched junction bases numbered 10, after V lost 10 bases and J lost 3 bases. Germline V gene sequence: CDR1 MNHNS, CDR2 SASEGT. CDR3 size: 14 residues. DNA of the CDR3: TGTGCCACCTCGGCAGGGGGCAAAGACACTGAAGCTTTCTTT. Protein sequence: CATSAGGKDTEAFF.

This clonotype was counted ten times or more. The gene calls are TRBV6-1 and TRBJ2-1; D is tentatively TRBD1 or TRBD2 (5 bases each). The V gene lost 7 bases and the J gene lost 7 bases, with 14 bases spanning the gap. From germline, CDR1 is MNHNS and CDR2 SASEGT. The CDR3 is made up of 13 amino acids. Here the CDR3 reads CASTPGPWNEQFF. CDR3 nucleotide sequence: TGTGCCAGCACCCCGGGACCCTGGAATGAGCAGTTCTTC.

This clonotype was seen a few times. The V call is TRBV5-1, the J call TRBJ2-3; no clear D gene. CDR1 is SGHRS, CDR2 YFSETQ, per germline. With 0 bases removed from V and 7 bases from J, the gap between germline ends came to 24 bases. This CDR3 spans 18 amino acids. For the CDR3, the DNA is TGCGCCAGCAGCTTGGGATATGACTCCCAATTTAAGACTTATACGCAGTATTTT. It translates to CASSLGYDSQFKTYTQYF.

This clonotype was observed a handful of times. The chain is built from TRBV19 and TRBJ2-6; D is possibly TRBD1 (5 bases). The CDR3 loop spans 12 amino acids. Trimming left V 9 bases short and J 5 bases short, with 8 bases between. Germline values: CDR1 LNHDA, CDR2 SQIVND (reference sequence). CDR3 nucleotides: TGTGCCAGCTTGGACAGGGCCAACGTCCTGACTTTC. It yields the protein CASLDRANVLTF.

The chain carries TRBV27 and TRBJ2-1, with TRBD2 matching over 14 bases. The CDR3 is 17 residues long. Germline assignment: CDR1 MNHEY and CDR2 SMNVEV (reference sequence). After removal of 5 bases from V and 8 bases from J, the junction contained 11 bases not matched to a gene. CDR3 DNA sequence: TGTGCCAGCAGTCCCCGACTAGCGGGGGGGAAATCCTATGAGCAGTTCTTC. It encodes CASSPRLAGGKSYEQFF.

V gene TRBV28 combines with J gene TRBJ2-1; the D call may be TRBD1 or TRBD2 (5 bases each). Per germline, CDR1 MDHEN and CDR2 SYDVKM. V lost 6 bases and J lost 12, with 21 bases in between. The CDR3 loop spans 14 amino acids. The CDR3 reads CASRGRTLGVGQFF. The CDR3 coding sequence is TGTGCCAGCAGGGGGCGGACTTTGGGCGTCGGGCAGTTCTTC.

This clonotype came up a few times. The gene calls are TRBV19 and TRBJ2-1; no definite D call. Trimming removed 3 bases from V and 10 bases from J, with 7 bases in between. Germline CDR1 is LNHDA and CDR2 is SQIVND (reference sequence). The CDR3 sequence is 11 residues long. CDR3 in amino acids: CASSIWGEQFF. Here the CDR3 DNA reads TGTGCCAGTAGTATTTGGGGAGAGCAGTTCTTC.